The 22 T cell receptor beta chains below all came from one sample that was sequenced in a study of cytomegalovirus exposure and HLA in healthy donors. The PCR had 60 Vbeta and 13 Jbeta primers. This table comes from immunoSEQ multiplex PCR, and its TCRdb copy is limited to in-frame clones, with some not included. The sample lists about 140,000 clones, roughly 9.6% occurring once. The sample comprised PBMCs. These receptors came from a woman in her 40s in good health and CMV-seropositive.

Note on this clone: One end of the junction is discordant with germline, which a read error may explain. The rearrangement uses TRBV6-5 and TRBJ2-5; tentatively, D is TRBD1 (6 bases). The germline V gene has CDR1 MNHEY and CDR2 SVGAGI. This CDR3 spans 14 amino acids. CDR3: CASSRWDNQEAQYF. The CDR3 bases are TGTGCCAGCAGTAGATGGGACAACCAAGAGGCCCAGTACTTC.

The genes are TRBV14 and TRBJ2-5, with D uncertain. There are 13 residues in the CDR3. With 0 bases removed from V and 7 bases from J, the gap between germline ends came to 9 bases. From germline, CDR1 is SGHDN and CDR2 FVKESK. CDR3 nucleotide sequence: TGTGCCAGCAGCCAAGATTGGGCCGGGACCCAGTACTTC. The encoded protein is CASSQDWAGTQYF.

The rearrangement joins TRBV7-9 to TRBJ2-7, with D maybe TRBD1 (6 bases). From germline, CDR1 is SEHNR and CDR2 FQNEAQ (reference sequence). V was pared by 7 bases and J by 0 bases, with 10 bases between. The CDR3 is made up of 13 amino acids. The CDR3 loop reads CASTRDISYEQYF. For the CDR3, the DNA is TGTGCCAGCACCCGGGACATCTCCTACGAGCAGTACTTC.

This clone was seen a few times. This chain joins TRBV4-1 and TRBJ2-7; 8 nucleotides align to TRBD1. The CDR3 runs to 15 residues. Germline lookup yields CDR1 MGHRA and CDR2 YSYEKL. The J segment lost 6 bases and the V segment lost 0 bases, leaving 7 bases of the junction unmatched. CDR3 sequence: CASSQELGQVIEQYF. CDR3 nucleotides: TGCGCCAGCAGCCAAGAATTGGGACAGGTGATCGAGCAGTACTTC.

The chain uses TRBV5-4 and TRBJ2-7; 8 bases map to TRBD2. With 1 base clipped from V and 3 bases from J, the junction kept 6 bases outside the gene matches. Germline CDR1 reads SGHNT; CDR2 reads YYREEE (reference sequence). The CDR3 is made up of 15 amino acids. The CDR3 here is CASSLRKRGSYEQYF. Here the CDR3 DNA reads TGTGCCAGCAGCTTGAGAAAGCGGGGGAGCTACGAGCAGTACTTC.

The V and J genes are TRBV5-1 and TRBJ2-1, with 9 bases fitting TRBD1. This CDR3 spans 16 amino acids. Trimming cost V 0 bases and J 7 bases; bases outside gene matches: 8. The germline V gene has CDR1 SGHRS and CDR2 YFSETQ. CDR3 DNA sequence: TGCGCCAGCAGCTTGGACCCGGGACAGGGATGGAATGAGCAGTTCTTC. Amino acid sequence: CASSLDPGQGWNEQFF.

This clone was observed a few times. V and J are TRBV19 and TRBJ1-5, with TRBD1 as a possible D gene (5 bases). Trimming left V 11 bases short and J 4 bases short, with 15 bases between. Germline CDR1 LNHDA, CDR2 SQIVND (reference sequence). This CDR3 region has 13 residues. This CDR3 is CASSAGGNQPQHF. The CDR3 coding sequence is TGTGCCTCCTCGGCGGGGGGGAATCAGCCCCAGCATTTT.

This clone was counted between two and nine times. The rearrangement uses TRBV5-4 and TRBJ2-1, with a weak D call TRBD2 (6 bases). This CDR3 is built from 16 residues. Trimming left V 0 bases short and J 0 bases short, with 10 bases between. Germline CDR1 reads SGHNT; CDR2 reads YYREEE (reference sequence). The DNA of the CDR3 is TGTGCCAGCAGCTTGGCCACGGGGGTCTCCTACAATGAGCAGTTCTTC. As protein: CASSLATGVSYNEQFF.

This clone turned up a few times. The gene calls are TRBV6-1 and TRBJ1-4; D remains ambiguous. Trimming removed 3 bases from V and 10 bases from J, with 15 bases in between. This CDR3 spans 14 amino acids. In germline, CDR1 is MNHNS, CDR2 SASEGT. Here the CDR3 reads CASSEGPFEGKLFF. The CDR3 DNA is TGTGCCAGCAGTGAGGGCCCGTTCGAAGGAAAACTGTTTTTT.

This clone turned up a few times. This sequence joins TRBV5-8 and TRBJ1-5; 10 bases agree with TRBD1. Losses at the gene ends were 5 bases for V and 2 bases for J; bases not matched to a gene: 4. CDR3 length equals 15 residues. Germline V lookup: CDR1 SGHTS, CDR2 YDEGEE. This CDR3 is CASSSGTGGNQPQHF. CDR3 bases: TGTGCCAGCAGTTCCGGGACAGGGGGCAATCAGCCCCAGCATTTT.

The sample holds a few counts of this clone. This chain uses TRBV5-1 with TRBJ1-2, with D maybe TRBD1 (5 bases). With 4 bases removed from V and 10 bases from J, the gap between germline ends came to 20 bases. This CDR3 comprises 14 residues. Germline CDR1 SGHRS, CDR2 YFSETQ. CDR3 loop: CASSHGQSKSNYTF. The CDR3 region has the DNA TGCGCCAGCAGCCACGGACAATCGAAGAGTAACTACACCTTC.

Notes on this clone: This likely comes from a read error, as the CDR3 has no conserved phenylalanine or tryptophan at its end. The rearrangement joins TRBV12-5 to TRBJ1-5; 9 bases align to TRBD1. Germline CDR1 and CDR2: LGHNT and FRNRAP. The junction had 2 bases not matched to a gene; V was cut back by 4 bases and J by 7 bases. The CDR3 length is 13 residues. As DNA, the CDR3 is TGTGCTAGTGGTTCGGACAGGGGCCAGCCCCAGCATGTT. Protein: CASGSDRGQPQHV.

This clone was seen a few times. The germline gene is not matched at one end of the junction; a read error may be the cause. This chain links TRBV6-6 with TRBJ1-2; D gene unclear. Germline CDR1 and CDR2: MNHNY and SVGAGI (reference sequence). The CDR3 loop spans 12 amino acids. The CDR3 protein is CASSYDQVPQVF. CDR3 bases: TGTGCCAGCAGTTACGACCAAGTTCCCCAGGTTTTC.

The rearrangement links TRBV10-3 to TRBJ1-4, with a possible D match to TRBD1 (6 bases). The CDR3 has 14 amino acids. Germline-derived CDR1 and CDR2 are ENHRY and SYGVKD. The V end was cut by 5 bases, the J end by 8 bases, with 15 bases between. The CDR3 bases are TGTGCCATCAGTCGAGGGGGAAGTGGGGAAAAACTGTTTTTT. The encoded protein is CAISRGGSGEKLFF.

This clone was seen a handful of times. The chain carries TRBV5-4 and TRBJ2-3; 7 bases are shared with TRBD1. CDR1 and CDR2 (germline): SGHNT, YYREEE (reference sequence). This CDR3 is built from 16 residues. J gave up 0 bases and V 3 bases, and 7 bases lay outside the gene matches. CDR3 sequence: CASSSSGTASTDTQYF. The DNA for the CDR3 is TGTGCCAGCAGCTCTTCCGGGACAGCTAGCACAGATACGCAGTATTTT.

There are a few counts of this clone. At the DNA level, this CDR3 is encoded by other sequences in the same sample as well. This chain joins TRBV5-1 and TRBJ1-1; D is unresolved. V lost 0 bases to trimming and J lost 1 base, with 4 bases between them. The CDR3 consists of 13 residues. Germline V gene data show CDR1 as SGHRS and CDR2 as YFSETQ. The CDR3 DNA reads TGCGCCAGCAGCTTGGGCGCGAACACTGAAGCTTTCTTT. Translated: CASSLGANTEAFF.

This clone was seen a handful of times. V is TRBV7-9 and J is TRBJ2-5, with 11 bases matching TRBD2. The V segment lost 2 bases and the J segment 5 bases; nucleotides outside the gene matches: 7. CDR1 SEHNR and CDR2 FQNEAQ come from the germline V gene (reference sequence). This CDR3 contains 16 residues. CDR3 DNA sequence: TGTGCCAGCAGCTTAAGACTAGCGGGGATGGGGGAGACCCAGTACTTC. Translation: CASSLRLAGMGETQYF.

This rearrangement joins TRBV6-5 to TRBJ2-5; the match to TRBD1 covers 10 bases. V gave up 0 bases and J gave up 6 bases; unmatched junction bases: 7. This CDR3 is 16 amino acids long. The germline V gene has CDR1 MNHEY and CDR2 SVGAGI. This chain's CDR3 is CASSYSTGGDSQTQYF. The CDR3 DNA reads as TGTGCCAGCAGTTACTCGACAGGGGGCGATTCTCAGACCCAGTACTTC.

This clone has just a few counts. The chain links TRBV27 to TRBJ2-2; 8 nucleotides line up with TRBD2. V lost 6 bases and J lost 1; bases outside the gene matches: 10. Germline-derived CDR1 and CDR2 are MNHEY and SMNVEV (reference sequence). The CDR3 has 17 residues. This chain's CDR3 is CASSRGGWYGNTGELFF. Here the CDR3 DNA reads TGTGCCAGCAGCCGGGGGGGGTGGTATGGGAACACCGGGGAGCTGTTTTTT.

In its sample, this clone was seen a few times. This chain joins TRBV27 and TRBJ2-5; 11 bases fit TRBD2. This CDR3 contains 16 residues. J lost 2 bases, V lost 5 bases, and 7 bases had no gene match. The germline gives CDR1 MNHEY, CDR2 SMNVEV (reference sequence). The CDR3 reads CASSQRTSGRQETQYF. The CDR3 DNA reads TGTGCCAGCAGTCAACGGACTAGCGGGCGTCAAGAGACCCAGTACTTC.

V gene TRBV11-3 combines with J gene TRBJ1-1; D not resolved. Per germline, CDR1 SGHNT and CDR2 YENEEA. The V end lost 3 bases, the J end lost 1 base, and 6 bases lay between the germline ends. The CDR3 is made up of 13 amino acids. DNA of the CDR3: TGTGCCAGCAGCTTGAGGGAGAACACTGAAGCTTTCTTT. This encodes CASSLRENTEAFF.

This clone was picked up a small number of times. The rearrangement uses TRBV19 and TRBJ1-3; TRBD1 might be the D (6 bases). CDR3 length: 15 amino acids. Trimming left V 5 bases short and J 4 bases short, with 15 bases between. Germline V gene sequence: CDR1 LNHDA, CDR2 SQIVND (reference sequence). The CDR3 DNA reads as TGTGCCAGTAGTGCGTACAGGGCGGTCGGAAACACCATATATTTT. It yields the protein CASSAYRAVGNTIYF. Combining the CDR3 with reference TRBV19 and TRBJ1-3 gives the whole variable domain DGGITQSPKYLFRKEGQNVTLSCEQNLNHDAMYWYRQDPGQGLRLIYYSQIVNDFQKGDIAEGYSVSREKKESFPLTVTSAQKNPTAFYLCASSAYRAVGNTIYFGEGSWLTVV.